These 32 T cell receptor beta chains came from one sample sequenced in a study of T cells in Graves' hyperthyroidism and ophthalmopathy. RNA transcripts yielded amplified TCR beta CDR3 regions. When the TCR CDR3 underwent first-round RT-PCR, the HTBI primer set was used. TCRdb reprocessed the multiplex PCR reads via MiXCR and lists one record per CDR3 protein. The sample shows about 330,000 distinct CDR3 sequences, around 15% of them seen only once. What was sequenced was blood. Receptor source: a middle-aged woman with Graves' ophthalmopathy.

This chain joins TRBV5-1 and TRBJ1-1; TRBD1 might be the D (5 bases). The CDR3 loop spans 13 amino acids. Trimming stripped 3 bases from V and 6 bases from J, with 12 bases between. From germline, CDR1 is SGHRS and CDR2 YFSETQ. The CDR3 nucleotides are TGCGCCAGCAGCTCTCAGGGTAAGGCTGAAGCTTTCTTT. This codes for CASSSQGKAEAFF. Full variable domain (rest looked up from reference TRBV5-1 and TRBJ1-1): KAGVTQTPRYLIKTRGQQVTLSCSPISGHRSVSWYQQTPGQGLQFLFEYFSETQRNKGNFPGRFSGRQFSNSRSEMNVSTLELGDSALYLCASSSQGKAEAFFGQGTRLTVV.

The table lists this clonotype with many counts. The chain combines TRBV20-1 with TRBJ2-5; tentative D call: TRBD2 (5 bases). V lost 4 bases, J lost 3 bases, and 18 bases lay in between. The CDR3 length is 15 residues. Germline V CDR1 and CDR2: DFQATT, SNEGSKA (reference sequence). This CDR3 is CSATPTTRAKETQYF. CDR3 DNA: TGCAGTGCTACCCCCACTACTAGGGCCAAAGAGACCCAGTACTTC.

In this sample, this clonotype turned up a few times. The rearrangement links TRBV24-1 to TRBJ2-2, with 13 bases fitting TRBD2. Germline loops: CDR1 KGHDR, CDR2 SFDVKD. The CDR3 has 16 amino acids. Trimming cost V 4 bases and J 7 bases; bases outside gene matches: 5. For the CDR3, the DNA is TGTGCCACCAGTGAACCGGGACTAGCGGGAAACGGGGAGCTGTTTTTT. Translation gives CATSEPGLAGNGELFF.

This chain links TRBV9 with TRBJ2-1; D remains unclear. CDR1 is SGDLS and CDR2 is YYNGEE in the germline V gene. The CDR3 has 14 residues. V lost 4 bases, J lost 7 bases, and 15 bases lay in between. Written as DNA, the CDR3 is TGTGCCAGCAGCCCCCCCGGACCCCAAAATGAGCAGTTCTTC. Amino acids: CASSPPGPQNEQFF.

CDR3 in DNA: TGCAGTGCTAAGAATCTTGGACAGGGGGCCCATGAGCAGTTCTTC. This translates into CSAKNLGQGAHEQFF. This chain links TRBV20-1 with TRBJ2-1; TRBD1 matches at 11 bases. The V gene end was trimmed by 4 bases and the J gene end by 8 bases; junction bases not matched to a gene: 10. CDR3 size: 15 residues. The V gene's germline CDR1 is DFQATT and CDR2 SNEGSKA (reference sequence).

This clonotype was seen a handful of times. This chain links TRBV7-9 with TRBJ2-1; D might be TRBD1 or TRBD2, each matching 5 bases. Deletions cut 1 base from V and 8 bases from J, with 12 bases between. CDR1 and CDR2 (germline): SEHNR, FQNEAQ (reference sequence). The CDR3 spans 14 residues. The CDR3, as DNA: TGTGCCAGCAGCTTAGGAGGGGAGAACGATGAGCAGTTCTTC. Amino acid sequence: CASSLGGENDEQFF.

This clonotype was counted at least ten times. The V gene is TRBV28, the J gene TRBJ2-7; D ambiguous. Germline lookup yields CDR1 MDHEN and CDR2 SYDVKM. V lost 1 base and J 6 bases, leaving 10 bases between the germline ends. There are 13 residues in the CDR3. DNA of the CDR3: TGTGCCAGCAGTTTATCGTGGGATCTCGAGCAGTACTTC. Translated, it gives CASSLSWDLEQYF.

The chain has TRBV10-3 and TRBJ1-6; no firm D call. The germline CDR1 and CDR2 sequences are ENHRY and SYGVKD. V was cut by 4 bases and J by 9 bases, with 10 bases left in between. CDR3 length: 13 residues. CDR3 sequence reads: CAISADGISPLHF. The CDR3 DNA reads as TGTGCCATCAGTGCCGACGGGATTTCACCCCTCCACTTT.

This clonotype was picked up many times. The rearrangement joins TRBV2 to TRBJ2-7; either TRBD1 or TRBD2 may fit D (5 bases each). There are 16 residues in the CDR3. V lost 6 bases and J 0 bases, leaving 18 bases between the germline ends. Looked up from germline, CDR1 is SNHLY and CDR2 is FYNNEI. The CDR3 loop is CASRTSRDGISYEQYF. In nucleotides, the CDR3 is TGTGCCAGCAGAACTTCCCGGGACGGAATCTCCTACGAGCAGTACTTC.

In its sample, this clonotype was seen many times. The J gene is TRBJ2-7, the V gene TRBV11-2, with D possibly called TRBD1 or TRBD2 (5 bases each). This CDR3 contains 13 residues. Trimming took 8 bases from V and 4 from J, leaving 15 bases between them. Germline V lookup: CDR1 SGHAT, CDR2 FQNNGV. The CDR3 is CASQGRDGYEQYF. The CDR3 coding sequence is TGTGCCAGCCAGGGACGGGACGGATACGAGCAGTACTTC.

The V gene is TRBV9, the J gene TRBJ1-2; D is perhaps TRBD1 (5 bases). The CDR3 extends over 14 amino acids. V was shortened by 0 bases and J by 10 bases, with 16 bases between the two germline ends. CDR1 and CDR2 (germline): SGDLS, YYNGEE. The CDR3 DNA is TGTGCCAGCAGCGTAGAAAGGACACCACACGACTACACCTTC. As protein: CASSVERTPHDYTF. The full variable domain, with the rest looked up from reference TRBV9 and TRBJ1-2, is DSGVTQTPKHLITATGQRVTLRCSPRSGDLSVYWYQQSLDQGLQFLIQYYNGEERAKGNILERFSAQQFPDLHSELNLSSLELGDSALYFCASSVERTPHDYTFGSGTRLTVV.

This clonotype was observed many times. J is TRBJ2-1 and V is TRBV25-1; 13 bases fit TRBD2. CDR1 MGHDK and CDR2 SYGVNS come from the germline V gene. There are 20 residues in the CDR3. The ends lost 1 base at V and 1 base at J; junction bases unmatched: 10. CDR3 sequence reads: CASSELLRTSGGESYNEQFF. The CDR3 nucleotides read TGTGCCAGCAGTGAATTGTTAAGGACTAGCGGGGGAGAATCCTACAATGAGCAGTTCTTC.

The V call is TRBV7-9, the J call TRBJ1-1; D not resolved. Germline CDR1 SEHNR, CDR2 FQNEAQ (reference sequence). The CDR3 extends over 15 amino acids. V was clipped by 5 bases and J by 0 bases, with 13 bases between them. This CDR3 is CASSNRLGMNTEAFF. Written as DNA, the CDR3 is TGTGCCAGCAGCAACAGACTGGGCATGAACACTGAAGCTTTCTTT.

This clonotype has ten or more counts. The V call is TRBV11-2, the J call TRBJ2-2, with D hard to call. The CDR3 length is 13 residues. V lost 5 bases and J 8 bases, leaving 12 bases between the germline ends. Germline V CDR1 and CDR2: SGHAT, FQNNGV. The CDR3 spells CASSPILRGELFF. The CDR3 DNA follows: TGTGCCAGCAGCCCCATTCTGCGTGGGGAGCTGTTTTTT.

Many counts were recorded for this clonotype. The chain couples TRBV7-6 to TRBJ2-1; D possibly uses TRBD1 or TRBD2 (5 bases each). The CDR3 has 13 residues. The V end lost 3 bases, the J end lost 8 bases, and 11 bases lay between the germline ends. The germline V gene has CDR1 SGHVS and CDR2 FNYEAQ. CDR3 DNA sequence: TGTGCCAGCAGCTTGGACCGGGGCGATGAGCAGTTCTTC. Protein product: CASSLDRGDEQFF.

CDR3 nucleotides: TGTGCCAGCAGCCGACACTTGGGGGGGGGTGTTGAGACCCAGTACTTC. Protein: CASSRHLGGGVETQYF. The chain has TRBV3-1 and TRBJ2-5, with 7 bases matching TRBD2. CDR1 is LGHDT and CDR2 is YNNKEL in the germline V gene (reference sequence). V lost 4 bases and J lost 5; bases outside the gene matches: 13. This CDR3 region has 16 residues.

With regard to this clonotype: A read error may be the cause here, since a much bigger clone is one base away. This chain uses TRBV12-5 with TRBJ2-7, with TRBD2 as a possible D gene (5 bases). The CDR3 sequence is 13 residues long. Germline values: CDR1 LGHNT, CDR2 FRNRAP. The ends were cut back, 0 bases at V and 4 bases at J, with 7 bases in the middle. In nucleotides, the CDR3 is TGTGCTAGTGGTTTGGTAGCGGAGTACGAGCAGTACTTC. It specifies CASGLVAEYEQYF.

The chain is built from TRBV11-2 and TRBJ2-1, with 13 bases lining up with TRBD2. The CDR3 length is 18 residues. V trimming: 1 base; J trimming: 12 bases; junction bases outside the gene matches: 15. Germline CDR1 SGHAT, CDR2 FQNNGV. This CDR3 is CASSLVRLAGGLTMRQFF. Here the CDR3 DNA reads TGTGCCAGCAGCTTAGTGAGACTAGCGGGGGGCCTTACAATGAGGCAGTTCTTC.

This chain joins TRBV7-2 and TRBJ1-5; 10 nucleotides align to TRBD1. The CDR3 is 15 amino acids. The ends lost 3 bases at V and 4 bases at J; junction bases unmatched: 3. Germline assignment: CDR1 SGHTA and CDR2 FQGNSA. CDR3 nucleotides: TGTGCCAGCAGCTTGGAGGGACAGGGGAATCAGCCCCAGCATTTT. Encoded protein: CASSLEGQGNQPQHF.

This clonotype came up many times. The gene calls are TRBV12-3 or TRBV12-4 and TRBJ1-1; D is undetermined. The V and J ends lost 5 bases and 3 bases respectively, with 10 bases between them. This CDR3 spans 13 amino acids. DNA of the CDR3: TGTGCCAGCAGTGGTGACACTTACACTGAAGCTTTCTTT. Translation gives CASSGDTYTEAFF.

This clonotype was seen repeatedly, ten times or more. The chain links TRBV3-1 to TRBJ2-1; 7 positions agree with TRBD2. The V gene end was trimmed by 0 bases and the J gene end by 4 bases; junction bases not matched to a gene: 6. This CDR3 has 16 residues. From germline, CDR1 is LGHDT and CDR2 YNNKEL (reference sequence). The CDR3 coding sequence is TGTGCCAGCAGCCAAGATCCCCGCGGGAGATACAATGAGCAGTTCTTC. Its translation: CASSQDPRGRYNEQFF.

This clonotype came up once. The chain has TRBV19 and TRBJ2-7, with TRBD2 matching 14 bases. V shed 8 bases, J shed 7 bases, and the junction held 4 bases outside the gene matches. The CDR3 contains 13 residues. From germline, CDR1 is LNHDA and CDR2 SQIVND (reference sequence). The CDR3 region has the DNA TGTGCCAGTGGGACTAGCGGGAGATTGGAGCAGTACTTC. Protein sequence: CASGTSGRLEQYF.

This clonotype has ten or more counts. The chain combines TRBV11-2 with TRBJ2-7, with D perhaps matching TRBD2 (6 bases). The V end was cut by 1 base, the J end by 3 bases, with 10 bases between. Germline loops: CDR1 SGHAT, CDR2 FQNNGV. There are 14 residues in the CDR3. The CDR3, as DNA: TGTGCCAGCAGCTTAGGCGGAGGGGACTACGAGCAGTACTTC. As protein: CASSLGGGDYEQYF. Looking up the rest from reference TRBV11-2 and TRBJ2-7 gives the full variable domain: EAGVAQSPRYKIIEKRQSVAFWCNPISGHATLYWYQQILGQGPKLLIQFQNNGVVDDSQLPKDRFSAERLKGVDSTLKIQPAKLEDSAVYLCASSLGGGDYEQYFGPGTRLTVT.

This clonotype was picked up many times. This rearrangement joins TRBV6-1 to TRBJ1-4, with a possible D match to TRBD1 (5 bases). The CDR3 has 16 amino acids. The V end was cut by 1 base, the J end by 8 bases, with 17 bases between. CDR1 MNHNS and CDR2 SASEGT come from the germline V gene. CDR3 residues: CASSEDEVFWGEKLFF. In DNA form, the CDR3 reads TGTGCCAGCAGTGAAGATGAAGTTTTTTGGGGGGAAAAACTGTTTTTT.

The V gene is TRBV2, the J gene TRBJ1-6, with D perhaps matching TRBD1 (5 bases). Germline CDR1 and CDR2: SNHLY and FYNNEI. V lost 7 bases to trimming and J lost 0 bases, with 13 bases between them. This CDR3 has 16 amino acids. The CDR3, as DNA: TGTGCCAGCAAAATCGCGGGACTCTCCTATAATTCACCCCTCCACTTT. This codes for CASKIAGLSYNSPLHF.

The gene calls are TRBV30 and TRBJ2-2; D is ambiguous. The ends were cut back, 0 bases at V and 8 bases at J, with 10 bases in the middle. This CDR3 has 13 residues. Germline V lookup: CDR1 GTSNPN, CDR2 SVGIG (reference sequence). The CDR3 protein is CAWSVPALGELFF. The CDR3 nucleotides read TGTGCCTGGAGTGTACCCGCTTTAGGGGAGCTGTTTTTT.

This clonotype was seen only a few times. This chain connects TRBV3-1 to TRBJ2-3; D is tentatively TRBD1 or TRBD2 (5 bases each). The CDR3 is made up of 15 amino acids. V was cut by 3 bases and J by 0 bases, with 10 bases left in between. The germline gives CDR1 LGHDT, CDR2 YNNKEL (reference sequence). The DNA for the CDR3 is TGTGCCAGCAGCCACCTCGGGGCTAGCACAGATACGCAGTATTTT. It codes for CASSHLGASTDTQYF.

This clonotype was observed many times. The chain joins TRBV25-1 to TRBJ2-1; D is possibly TRBD2 (6 bases). The CDR3 is 18 amino acids. CDR1 and CDR2 from the germline V gene are MGHDK and SYGVNS. The V gene lost 3 bases and the J gene lost 7 bases, with 25 bases spanning the gap. The CDR3 region has the DNA TGTGCCAGCAGTGACGGGGCGTGGGGTGGGAGGCTGAAAAATGAGCAGTTCTTC. Its translation: CASSDGAWGGRLKNEQFF. Complete variable domain (other parts from reference TRBV25-1 and TRBJ2-1): EADIYQTPRYLVIGTGKKITLECSQTMGHDKMYWYQQDPGMELHLIHYSYGVNSTEKGDLSSESTVSRIRTEHFPLTLESARPSHTSQYLCASSDGAWGGRLKNEQFFGPGTRLTVL.

This clonotype was observed many times. The chain is built from TRBV28 and TRBJ2-3; 14 positions match TRBD2. V lost 6 bases and J lost 4; bases outside the gene matches: 6. Germline CDR1 reads MDHEN; CDR2 reads SYDVKM. The CDR3 length is 16 residues. In DNA form, the CDR3 reads TGTGCCAGCAGACCGGGACTAGCGGGAGATCCAGATACGCAGTATTTT. It encodes CASRPGLAGDPDTQYF. Full variable domain (rest looked up from reference TRBV28 and TRBJ2-3): DVKVTQSSRYLVKRTGEKVFLECVQDMDHENMFWYRQDPGLGLRLIYFSYDVKMKEKGDIPEGYSVSREKKERFSLILESASTNQTSMYLCASRPGLAGDPDTQYFGPGTRLTVL.

This clonotype was detected ten times or more. The chain uses TRBV19 and TRBJ1-2; no firm D call. Deletions cut 0 bases from V and 7 bases from J, with 9 bases between. CDR1 and CDR2 from the germline V gene are LNHDA and SQIVND (reference sequence). The CDR3 runs to 13 residues. The CDR3 loop reads CASSIESGSGYTF. CDR3 nucleotides: TGTGCCAGTAGTATAGAGAGCGGCTCTGGCTACACCTTC.

This clonotype was detected ten times or more. The J gene is TRBJ2-1, the V gene TRBV12-3 or TRBV12-4, with unresolved D. Deletions cut 3 bases from V and 7 bases from J, with 13 bases between. The CDR3 is made up of 14 amino acids. For the CDR3, the DNA is TGTGCCAGCAGTTTTGGATGGCAGTTAAATGAGCAGTTCTTC. This sequence encodes CASSFGWQLNEQFF.

This clonotype has only a few counts. This rearrangement joins TRBV29-1 to TRBJ1-5; D is possibly TRBD1 (5 bases). Germline assignment: CDR1 SQVTM and CDR2 ANQGSEA. V shed 7 bases and J shed 5 bases, with 15 bases lying between them. The CDR3 covers 13 residues. The CDR3 DNA sequence: TGCAGCGCCTCTCTAGGGGTTCATCAGCCCCAGCATTTT. Translation: CSASLGVHQPQHF.